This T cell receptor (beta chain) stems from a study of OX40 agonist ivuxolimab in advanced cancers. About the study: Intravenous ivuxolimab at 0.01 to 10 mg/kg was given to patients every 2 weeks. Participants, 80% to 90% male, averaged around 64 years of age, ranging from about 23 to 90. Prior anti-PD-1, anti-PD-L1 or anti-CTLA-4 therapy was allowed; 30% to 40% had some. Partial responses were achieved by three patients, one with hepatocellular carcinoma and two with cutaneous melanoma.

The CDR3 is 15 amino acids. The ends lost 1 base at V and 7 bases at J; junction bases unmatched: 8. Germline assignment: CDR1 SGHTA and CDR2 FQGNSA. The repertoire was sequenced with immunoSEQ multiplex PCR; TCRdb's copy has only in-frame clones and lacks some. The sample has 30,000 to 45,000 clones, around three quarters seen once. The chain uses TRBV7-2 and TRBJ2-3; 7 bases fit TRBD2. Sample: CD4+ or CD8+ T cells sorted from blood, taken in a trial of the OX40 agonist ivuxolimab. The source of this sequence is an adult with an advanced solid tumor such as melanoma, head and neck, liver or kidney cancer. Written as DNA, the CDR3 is TGTGCCAGCAGCTTAGTACCCGGGGGAGGGTATACGCAGTATTTT. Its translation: CASSLVPGGGYTQYF. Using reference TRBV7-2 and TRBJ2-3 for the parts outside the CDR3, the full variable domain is GAGVSQSPSNKVTEKGKDVELRCDPISGHTALYWYRQSLGQGLEFLIYFQGNSAPDKSGLPSDRFSAERTGGSVSTLTIQRTQQEDSAVYLCASSLVPGGGYTQYFGPGTRLTVL.